This is a list of T cell receptor beta chains from one sample in a study of long-term antiretroviral therapy in people with HIV. The assay was immunoSEQ multiplex PCR, and TCRdb's table has in-frame clones only and misses some. The table has 25,000 to 30,000 clones, 82% seen once. The sample was unsorted PBMCs, taken 2.9 years after starting antiretroviral therapy. Receptor source: a man aged 45 to 65 with HIV. Both conserved end residues are part of each CDR3. D genes are given only for firm matches. Some rows mark clone size as missing; the rest say once, few, many or name a class of expanded clone.

J gene: TRBJ2-3
V gene: TRBV9
D gene: TRBD1
clone size: once
CDR3 DNA: TGTGCCAGCAGCGCCTTGGGACAGGCTGTCGATACGCAGTATTTT
CDR3 protein: CASSALGQAVDTQYF

J gene: TRBJ2-7
V gene: TRBV6-5
D gene: TRBD1
clone size: -
CDR3 DNA: TGTGCCAGCAGTTTTGACAGGGTCTCCTACGAGCAGTACTTC
CDR3 protein: CASSFDRVSYEQYF

J gene: TRBJ1-5
V gene: TRBV5-6
D gene: TRBD1
clone size: few
CDR3 DNA: TGTGCCAGCAGCTTCTCGGGGACAGGCTACCAGCCCCAGCATTTT
CDR3 protein: CASSFSGTGYQPQHF

J gene: TRBJ1-3
V gene: TRBV7-8
D gene: TRBD1
clone size: -
CDR3 DNA: TGTGCCAGCAGCCTTCAGACAGGGAGAAACACCATATATTTT
CDR3 protein: CASSLQTGRNTIYF

J gene: TRBJ1-1
V gene: TRBV4-1
D gene: TRBD1
clone size: -
CDR3 DNA: TGCGCCAGCAGCCAAGGTAGGGGGCCCACTGAAGCTTTCTTT
CDR3 protein: CASSQGRGPTEAFF

J gene: TRBJ1-6
V gene: TRBV4-1
D gene: -
clone size: -
CDR3 DNA: TGCGCCAGCAGCCGAAAACAGGGAGAGGATTCACCCCTCCACTTT
CDR3 protein: CASSRKQGEDSPLHF

J gene: TRBJ2-1
V gene: TRBV7-2
D gene: TRBD2
clone size: -
CDR3 DNA: TGTGCCAGCAGCTCCGGGACTAGGTACAATGAGCAGTTCTTC
CDR3 protein: CASSSGTRYNEQFF

J gene: TRBJ2-1
V gene: TRBV19
D gene: TRBD1
clone size: few
CDR3 DNA: TGTGCCAGTAGTCTACAGGGGGCCGCCTACAATGAGCAGTTCTTC
CDR3 protein: CASSLQGAAYNEQFF

J gene: TRBJ1-3
V gene: TRBV6-5
D gene: -
clone size: -
CDR3 DNA: TGTGCCAGCAGCCCCTACCTCTCTGGAAACACCATATATTTT
CDR3 protein: CASSPYLSGNTIYF

J gene: TRBJ1-5
V gene: TRBV4-2
D gene: TRBD1
clone size: -
CDR3 DNA: TGTGCCAGCAGCCGAGCCGGGACAGGGACCCAGCCCCAGCATTTT
CDR3 protein: CASSRAGTGTQPQHF

J gene: TRBJ1-1
V gene: TRBV7-3
D gene: -
clone size: -
CDR3 DNA: TGTGCCAGCAGCTTTAGGGCTGGGGGCACTGAAGCTTTCTTT
CDR3 protein: CASSFRAGGTEAFF

J gene: TRBJ1-6
V gene: TRBV5-1
D gene: TRBD1
clone size: few
CDR3 DNA: TGCGCCAGCAGCCCAACAGGGGACCCTAATTCACCCCTCCACTTT
CDR3 protein: CASSPTGDPNSPLHF

J gene: TRBJ1-1
V gene: TRBV9
D gene: -
clone size: -
CDR3 DNA: TGTGCCAGCAGCGTGATACAGTCGAACACTGAAGCTTTCTTT
CDR3 protein: CASSVIQSNTEAFF